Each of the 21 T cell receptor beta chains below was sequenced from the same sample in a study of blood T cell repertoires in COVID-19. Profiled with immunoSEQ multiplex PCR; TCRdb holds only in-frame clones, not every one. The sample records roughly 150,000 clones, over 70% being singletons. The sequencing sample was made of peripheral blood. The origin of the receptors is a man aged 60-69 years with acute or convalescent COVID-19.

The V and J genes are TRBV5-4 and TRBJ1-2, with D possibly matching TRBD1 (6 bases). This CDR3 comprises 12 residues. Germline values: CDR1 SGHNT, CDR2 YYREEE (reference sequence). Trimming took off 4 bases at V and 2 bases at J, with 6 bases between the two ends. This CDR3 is CASSGQNYGYTF. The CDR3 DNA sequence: TGTGCCAGCAGCGGACAGAACTATGGCTACACCTTC. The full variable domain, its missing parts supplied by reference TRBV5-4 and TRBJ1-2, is ETGVTQSPTHLIKTRGQQVTLRCSSQSGHNTVSWYQQALGQGPQFIFQYYREEENGRGNFPPRFSGLQFPNYSSELNVNALELDDSALYLCASSGQNYGYTFGSGTRLTVV.

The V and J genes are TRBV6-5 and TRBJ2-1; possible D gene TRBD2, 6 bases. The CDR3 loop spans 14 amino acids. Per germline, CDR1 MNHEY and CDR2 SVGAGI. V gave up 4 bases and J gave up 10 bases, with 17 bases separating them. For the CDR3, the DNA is TGTGCCAGCAGTTCCTCGGGCCCCCGGGAGGAGCAGTTCTTC. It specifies CASSSSGPREEQFF.

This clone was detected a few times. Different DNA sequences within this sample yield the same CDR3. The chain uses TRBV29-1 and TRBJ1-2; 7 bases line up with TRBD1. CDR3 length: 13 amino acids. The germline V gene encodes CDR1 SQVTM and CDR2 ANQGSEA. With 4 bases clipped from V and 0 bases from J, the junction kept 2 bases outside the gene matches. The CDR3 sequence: CSVGTGPNYGYTF. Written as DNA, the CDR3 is TGCAGCGTTGGGACAGGACCTAACTATGGCTACACCTTC.

The CDR3 loop is CATSDPGLAGDNEQFF. CDR3 nucleotides: TGTGCCACCAGTGACCCGGGACTAGCGGGGGACAATGAGCAGTTCTTC. The chain employs TRBV24-1 and TRBJ2-1; TRBD2 matches at 14 bases. Germline loops: CDR1 KGHDR, CDR2 SFDVKD. V dropped 4 bases and J dropped 5; count of bases not matched to a gene: 3. CDR3 length: 16 residues.

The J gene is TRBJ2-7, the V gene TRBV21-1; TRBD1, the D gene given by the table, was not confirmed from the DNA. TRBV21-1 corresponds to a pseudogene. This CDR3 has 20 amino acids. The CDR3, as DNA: TGTGCCAGCAGCACGAACCGGGACAGGGGACCCCCCACCCTCTCCTACGAGCAGTACTTC. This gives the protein CASSTNRDRGPPTLSYEQYF.

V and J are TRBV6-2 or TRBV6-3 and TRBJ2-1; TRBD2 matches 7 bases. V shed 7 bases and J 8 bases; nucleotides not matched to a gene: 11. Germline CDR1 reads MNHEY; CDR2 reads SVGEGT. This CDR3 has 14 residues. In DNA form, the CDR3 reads TGTGCCAGCAACCCGGGACTACATAGAGATGAGCAGTTCTTC. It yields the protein CASNPGLHRDEQFF.

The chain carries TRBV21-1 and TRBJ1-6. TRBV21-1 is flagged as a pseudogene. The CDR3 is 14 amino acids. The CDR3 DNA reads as TGTGCCAGCAGACGGGGGACGGGTAATTCACCCCTCCACTTT. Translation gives CASRRGTGNSPLHF.

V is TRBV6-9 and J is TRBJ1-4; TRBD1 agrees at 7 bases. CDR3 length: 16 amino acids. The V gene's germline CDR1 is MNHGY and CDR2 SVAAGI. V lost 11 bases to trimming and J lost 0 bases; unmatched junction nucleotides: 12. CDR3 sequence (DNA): TGTGCCGTCACCGGGACAGCACTTGCAACTAATGAAAAACTGTTTTTT. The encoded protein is CAVTGTALATNEKLFF.

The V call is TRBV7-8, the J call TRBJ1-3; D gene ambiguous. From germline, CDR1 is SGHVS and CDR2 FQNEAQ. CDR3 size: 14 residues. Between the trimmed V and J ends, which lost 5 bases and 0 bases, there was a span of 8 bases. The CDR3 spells CASSPLDSGNTIYF. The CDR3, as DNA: TGTGCCAGCAGCCCCCTAGACTCTGGAAACACCATATATTTT.

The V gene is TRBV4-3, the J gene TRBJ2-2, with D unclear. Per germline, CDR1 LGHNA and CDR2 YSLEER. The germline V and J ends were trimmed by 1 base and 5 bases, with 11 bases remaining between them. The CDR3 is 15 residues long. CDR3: CASSQVILDTGELFF. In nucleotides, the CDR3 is TGCGCCAGCAGCCAAGTGATTCTAGATACCGGGGAGCTGTTTTTT.

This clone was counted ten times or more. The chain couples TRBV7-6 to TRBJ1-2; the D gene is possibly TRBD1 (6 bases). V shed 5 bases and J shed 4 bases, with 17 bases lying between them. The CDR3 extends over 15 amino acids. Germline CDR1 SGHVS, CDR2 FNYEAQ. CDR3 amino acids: CASSLDSKPGYGYTF. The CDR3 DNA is TGTGCCAGCAGCCTGGACAGTAAACCAGGCTATGGCTACACCTTC.

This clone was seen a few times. The CDR3 nucleotides read TGTGCCAGCAGTTCCGGGGACAGGTACCGTAACTATGGCTACACCTTC. It specifies CASSSGDRYRNYGYTF. This chain links TRBV3-1 (or the pseudogene TRBV3-2) with TRBJ1-2, with 8 bases matching TRBD1. After removal of 6 bases from V and 1 base from J, the junction contained 10 bases not matched to a gene. Germline V gene lookup returns CDR1 LGHDT and CDR2 YNNKEL (reference sequence). The CDR3 is 16 residues long.

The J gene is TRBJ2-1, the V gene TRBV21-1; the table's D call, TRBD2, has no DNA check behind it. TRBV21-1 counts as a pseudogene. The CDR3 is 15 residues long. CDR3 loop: CASSKLGREYNEQFF. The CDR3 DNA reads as TGTGCCAGCAGCAAACTTGGGCGGGAATACAATGAGCAGTTCTTC.

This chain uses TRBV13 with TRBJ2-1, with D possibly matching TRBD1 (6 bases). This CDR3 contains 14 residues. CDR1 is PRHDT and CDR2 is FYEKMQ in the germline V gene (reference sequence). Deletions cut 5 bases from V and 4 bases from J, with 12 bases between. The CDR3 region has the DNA TGTGCCAGCAGCGTGGACAGTAGTTACAATGAGCAGTTCTTC. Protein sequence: CASSVDSSYNEQFF.

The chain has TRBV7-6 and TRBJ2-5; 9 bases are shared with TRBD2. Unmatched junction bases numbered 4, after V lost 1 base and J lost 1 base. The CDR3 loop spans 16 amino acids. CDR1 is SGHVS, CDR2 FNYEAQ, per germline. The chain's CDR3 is CASSLVSSGVQETQYF. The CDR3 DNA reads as TGTGCCAGCAGCTTAGTGTCTAGCGGGGTCCAAGAGACCCAGTACTTC.

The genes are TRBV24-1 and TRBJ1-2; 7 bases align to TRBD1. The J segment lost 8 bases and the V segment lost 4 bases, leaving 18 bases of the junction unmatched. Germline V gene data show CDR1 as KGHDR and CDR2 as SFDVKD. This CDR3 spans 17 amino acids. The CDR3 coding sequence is TGTGCCACCAGTGAGGATGACAGGGTCGGTGGATCGATGGGCTACACCTTC. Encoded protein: CATSEDDRVGGSMGYTF.

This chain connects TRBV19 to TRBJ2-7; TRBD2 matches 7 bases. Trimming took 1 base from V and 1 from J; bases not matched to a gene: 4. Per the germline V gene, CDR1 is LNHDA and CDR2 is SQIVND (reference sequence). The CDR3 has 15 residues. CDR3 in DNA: TGTGCCAGTAGTATAGGTGGCGGGGGATCCTACGAGCAGTACTTC. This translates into CASSIGGGGSYEQYF.

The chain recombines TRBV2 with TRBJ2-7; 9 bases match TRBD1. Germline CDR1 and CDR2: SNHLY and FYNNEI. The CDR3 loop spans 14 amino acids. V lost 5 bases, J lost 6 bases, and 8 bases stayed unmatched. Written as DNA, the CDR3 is TGTGCCAGCAGTCGGACAGGGGCCCCCACCGAGCAGTACTTC. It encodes CASSRTGAPTEQYF.

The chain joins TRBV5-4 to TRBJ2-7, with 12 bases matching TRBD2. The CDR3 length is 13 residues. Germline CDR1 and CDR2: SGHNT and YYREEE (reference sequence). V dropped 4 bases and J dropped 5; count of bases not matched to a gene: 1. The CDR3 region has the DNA TGTGCCAGCAGCCTAGCGGGGGGGAACGAGCAGTACTTC. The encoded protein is CASSLAGGNEQYF.

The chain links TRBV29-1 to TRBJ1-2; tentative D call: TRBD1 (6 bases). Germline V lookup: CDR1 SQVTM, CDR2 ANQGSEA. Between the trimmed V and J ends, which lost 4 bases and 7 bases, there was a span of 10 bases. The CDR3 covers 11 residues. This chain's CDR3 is CSVAQGSGYTF. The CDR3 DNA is TGCAGCGTTGCACAGGGAAGTGGCTACACCTTC.

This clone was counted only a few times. CDR3 residues: CSGGQGAGNEQFF. The CDR3, as DNA: TGCAGCGGGGGACAGGGGGCAGGCAATGAGCAGTTCTTC. The chain recombines TRBV29-1 with TRBJ2-1; TRBD1 matches at 12 bases. The CDR3 has 13 residues. Germline loops: CDR1 SQVTM, CDR2 ANQGSEA. V trimming: 7 bases; J trimming: 6 bases; junction bases outside the gene matches: 4.